This TCR beta chain was obtained from a study of cytomegalovirus exposure and HLA in healthy donors. Study information: From about 180 million T cells, an earlier analysis saw 90 million to 130 million unique TCR beta sequences.

Findings and limits, study-wide: Because they were indistinguishable, some V segments, including TRBV6-2 and TRBV6-3, were excluded.

The PCR was carried out with 60 Vbeta primers and 13 Jbeta primers. Assay used: immunoSEQ multiplex PCR; TCRdb lists only in-frame clones, some missing. The profile shows more than 150,000 clones, 81% of them singletons. Points on this clone: Its specificity is unknown.

The germline CDR1 and CDR2 sequences are MNHEY and SMNVEV (reference sequence). The CDR3 covers 16 residues. The germline V and J ends were trimmed by 4 bases and 6 bases, with 16 bases remaining between them. The V call is TRBV27, the J call TRBJ1-6; possible D gene TRBD1, 5 bases. Material for sequencing was PBMCs. This TCR came from a man aged 45-65 years in good health and CMV-seronegative. As DNA, the CDR3 is TGTGCCAGCAGTTATACCTCCAGGGTTTTTAATTCACCCCTCCACTTT. Translating it yields CASSYTSRVFNSPLHF.